The present T cell receptor (beta chain) was sequenced within a study of T cell clonality in common variable immunodeficiency. Study-wide points: Patient heterogeneity in the CVID cohort limited correlations between repertoire features and clinical complications. CVID subjects showed higher TCRbeta clonality than healthy controls. Common variable immunodeficiency TCR beta sequences reportedly had fewer deletions and N-nucleotide insertions.

This clone was observed at least ten times. Its antigen is unknown. Measured with immunoSEQ multiplex PCR; TCRdb has only the in-frame clones, and not every one. Sampling found fewer than 40,000 clones, none seen once. The specimen sequenced was peripheral blood mononuclear cells. The sequence derives from a human donor with common variable immunodeficiency.

The CDR3: CASSGGTQGRGYTF. The covered CDR3 bases are TGTGCCAGCAGCGGGGGGACCCAAGGACGTGGC. The chain combines TRBV12-3 or TRBV12-4 with TRBJ1-2; the D gene is possibly TRBD1 (5 bases). The CDR3 is cut off 3 residues early in the read; its end comes from the germline J gene. CDR3 length: 14 amino acids. V was cut by 6 bases and J by 7 bases, with 18 bases left in between.